This T cell receptor beta chain is drawn from a study of beta chain features in type 1 diabetes. Germline V gene sequence: CDR1 MGHRA, CDR2 YSYEKL. CDR3 length equals 17 residues. V lost 0 bases and J lost 9; bases outside the gene matches: 12. The entirety of the isolated RNA underwent reverse transcription, so expressed TCRB transcripts were sequenced. Libraries were prepared by immunoSEQ multiplex PCR; TCRdb keeps only in-frame clonotypes and omits some of them. Among 160,000 or so clones listed, about 9% were seen once. Study results and limitations: Sampled from patients, naive, central memory and Treg TCRB repertoires appeared more similar than those sampled from healthy donors. cDNA-based sequencing might over-represent cells highly expressing TCR. Moderately but significantly shorter TCRB CDR3s were found in Type 1 diabetes patients in all four CD4+ subsets. VDJ junctions from type 1 diabetes patients carried fewer insertions and larger deletions.

On this clone itself: The antigen is undetermined.

This chain links TRBV4-1 with TRBJ2-1, with 9 nucleotides matching TRBD2. The TCR originated in a woman aged 18-30 years with type 1 diabetes. Sequenced material: central memory CD4+ T cells from blood. The CDR3 coding sequence is TGCGCCAGCAGCCAAGATCCAGAGCTAGCGGGGACGGGTGAGCAGTTCTTC. Its translation is CASSQDPELAGTGEQFF.